Listed below are T cell receptor beta chains from one sample, sequenced in a study of blood T cell repertoires in COVID-19. Generated by immunoSEQ multiplex PCR, the TCRdb table keeps only in-frame clones and is missing some. The sample yields about 280,000 clones, around 88% seen once. Sequencing input: PBMCs or T cells enriched from blood (not recorded which). The receptors come from a woman in her forties who had recovered from COVID-19. Both conserved end residues are part of each CDR3. A D gene is named only where the DNA matches it firmly. Some rows mark clone size as missing; the rest say once, few, many or name a class of expanded clone.

D gene	V gene	clone size	CDR3 length	J gene	CDR3 protein	CDR3 DNA
.	TRBV19	.	12	TRBJ1-4	CASGDRNEKLFF	TGTGCCAGTGGTGACAGGAATGAAAAACTGTTTTTT
.	TRBV11-1	.	12	TRBJ2-5	CASSRYSETQYF	TGTGCCAGCAGTCGTTATAGCGAGACCCAGTACTTC
TRBD2	TRBV27	.	14	TRBJ2-7	CASSHTSGSYEQYF	TGTGCCAGCAGTCACACTAGCGGGAGTTACGAGCAGTACTTC
.	TRBV19	.	19	TRBJ1-1	CASRRGQITPDRTNTEAFF	TGTGCCAGTAGGCGTGGCCAGATCACTCCGGACAGAACGAACACTGAAGCTTTCTTT
TRBD2	TRBV14	.	15	TRBJ2-3	CASSQAGGPTDTQYF	TGTGCCAGCAGCCAAGCGGGAGGGCCCACAGATACGCAGTATTTT
.	TRBV29-1	.	14	TRBJ2-4	CSVEARGAGNIQYF	TGCAGCGTTGAAGCACGGGGGGCAGGAAACATTCAGTACTTC
TRBD1	TRBV28	.	15	TRBJ1-3	CASSSQGVKRNTIYF	TGTGCCAGCAGTTCCCAGGGGGTTAAAAGGAACACCATATATTTT
TRBD1	TRBV5-4	.	15	TRBJ1-4	CASSLPGQGIGELFF	TGTGCCAGCAGCTTACCGGGACAGGGAATTGGAGAACTGTTTTTT
TRBD2	TRBV5-1	.	18	TRBJ2-1	CASRRGLAERSSYNEQFF	TGCGCCAGCAGAAGAGGGCTAGCGGAGCGGAGCTCCTACAATGAGCAGTTCTTC
.	TRBV5-1	few	17	TRBJ2-1	CASSLSSGPSSYNEQFF	TGCGCCAGCAGCTTAAGTTCAGGGCCTAGCTCCTACAATGAGCAGTTCTTC
.	TRBV28	.	16	TRBJ1-3	CASSLGFGGTGNTIYF	TGTGCCAGCAGTTTAGGGTTCGGAGGGACTGGAAACACCATATATTTT
.	TRBV4-1	once	16	TRBJ2-7	CASSQVATGSPYEQYF	TGCGCCAGCAGCCAAGTCGCTACAGGGAGTCCCTACGAGCAGTACTTC
.	TRBV5-4	.	16	TRBJ2-3	CASSDDPGASTDTQYF	TGTGCCAGCAGCGATGACCCGGGAGCGAGCACAGATACGCAGTATTTT
TRBD1	TRBV28	.	15	TRBJ2-7	CASRRQGAPSYEQYF	TGTGCCAGCAGGCGACAGGGGGCGCCCTCCTACGAGCAGTACTTC
.	TRBV19	.	14	TRBJ1-2	CASTLDNLGYGYTF	TGTGCCAGTACCCTTGACAATCTCGGCTATGGCTACACCTTC
TRBD1	TRBV2	.	18	TRBJ2-7	CASSLVRSGTARTYEQYF	TGTGCCAGCAGTCTAGTACGATCCGGGACAGCACGAACCTACGAGCAGTACTTC
.	TRBV24-1	.	15	TRBJ2-7	CATSDPTDGGYEQYF	TGTGCCACCAGTGATCCGACTGACGGAGGCTACGAGCAGTACTTC
.	TRBV3-1/TRBV3-2	.	15	TRBJ2-4	CASSPVGLAKNIQYF	TGTGCCAGCAGCCCCGTCGGACTAGCCAAAAACATTCAGTACTTC
TRBD2	TRBV2	once	15	TRBJ2-1	CASSPTSGNYNEQFF	TGTGCCAGCAGCCCGACTAGCGGGAACTACAATGAGCAGTTCTTC
.	TRBV19	once	13	TRBJ2-2	CASSILAAGELFF	.
TRBD1	TRBV3-1/TRBV3-2	once	16	TRBJ1-1	CASSPLGGGEGTEAFF	TGTGCCAGCAGCCCCCTTGGAGGGGGCGAAGGGACTGAAGCTTTCTTT
.	TRBV5-1	.	13	TRBJ2-2	CASSPEVTGELFF	TGCGCCAGCAGCCCGGAGGTGACCGGGGAGCTGTTTTTT
.	TRBV6-5	.	15	TRBJ1-3	CASSLDRSSGNTIYF	TGTGCCAGCAGTTTAGACAGGAGCTCTGGAAACACCATATATTTT
.	TRBV19	.	14	TRBJ1-5	CASSTTPGVQPQHF	TGTGCCAGTAGTACCACCCCAGGGGTCCAGCCCCAGCATTTT
.	TRBV13	.	16	TRBJ2-7	CASSLDRLGGSYEQYF	TGTGCCAGCAGCTTAGACCGTCTGGGGGGCTCCTACGAGCAGTACTTC
TRBD2	TRBV24-1	.	13	TRBJ2-1	CATRGGVDDEQFF	TGTGCCACCAGGGGAGGGGTGGATGATGAGCAGTTCTTC
.	TRBV7-2	.	15	TRBJ1-1	CASSLASGGYTEAFF	TGTGCCAGCAGCTTAGCTTCGGGTGGATACACTGAAGCTTTCTTT
TRBD1	TRBV28	.	15	TRBJ1-2	CASSLTGGIGYGYTF	TGTGCCAGCAGCTTAACAGGGGGTATTGGATATGGCTACACCTTC
.	TRBV6-9	.	11	TRBJ2-1	CASRELMTQFF	TGTGCCAGCAGGGAGCTGATGACCCAGTTCTTC